This T cell receptor (beta chain) was found in a study of cytomegalovirus exposure and HLA in healthy donors. This CDR3 region has 14 residues. Germline-derived CDR1 and CDR2 are SGHTA and FQGNSA. The ends were cut back, 5 bases at V and 1 base at J, with 11 bases in the middle. The PCR employed 60 Vbeta primers together with 13 Jbeta primers. TCRdb's table, derived via immunoSEQ multiplex PCR, lists solely in-frame clones and lacks some. The sample includes some 150,000 clones, 80% of them seen just once. The material sequenced was PBMCs. This clonotype originated in a man aged 25 to 40 in good health and CMV-seronegative. The rearrangement uses TRBV7-2 and TRBJ1-1, with a weak D call TRBD1 (6 bases). Written as DNA, the CDR3 is TGTGCCAGCAGCATGGACAGTTCGAACACTGAAGCTTTCTTT. Protein sequence: CASSMDSSNTEAFF.